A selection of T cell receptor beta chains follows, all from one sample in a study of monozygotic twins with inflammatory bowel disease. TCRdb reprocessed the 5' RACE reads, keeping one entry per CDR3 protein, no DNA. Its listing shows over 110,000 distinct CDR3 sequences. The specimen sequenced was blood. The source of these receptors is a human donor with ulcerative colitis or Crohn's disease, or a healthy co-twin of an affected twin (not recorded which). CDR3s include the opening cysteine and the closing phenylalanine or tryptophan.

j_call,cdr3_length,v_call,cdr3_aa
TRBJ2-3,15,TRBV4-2,CASSRDPILTDTQYF
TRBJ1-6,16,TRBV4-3,CASSHGTPALNSPLHF
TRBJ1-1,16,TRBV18,CASSLNWDRGGTEAFF
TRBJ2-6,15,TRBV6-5,CASSFTRAGANVLTF
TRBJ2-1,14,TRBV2,CASTRGLARNEQFF
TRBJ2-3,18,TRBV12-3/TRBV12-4,CASSFRTSGSTRPDTQYF
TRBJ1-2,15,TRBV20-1,CSASENPLANYGYTF
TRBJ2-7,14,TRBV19,CASSVGTASYEQYF
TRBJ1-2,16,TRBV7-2,CASSLAFGAGNYGYTF
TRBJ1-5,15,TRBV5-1,CASSFEAGGNQPQHF
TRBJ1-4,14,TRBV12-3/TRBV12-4,CASSRTGGMEKLFF
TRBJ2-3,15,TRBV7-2,CASSHRDLFTDTQYF
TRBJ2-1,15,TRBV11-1,CASSLAGGAGSAQFF
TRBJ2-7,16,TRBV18,CASSPPGSALTYEQYF
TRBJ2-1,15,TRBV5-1,CASSLGPPSYNEQFF
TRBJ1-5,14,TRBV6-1,CASRLQGSNQPQHF
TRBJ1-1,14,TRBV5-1,CASSPTGANTEAFF
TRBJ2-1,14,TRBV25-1,CASRDPMSYNEQFF
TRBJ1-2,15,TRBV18,CASSPPGQGISGYTF
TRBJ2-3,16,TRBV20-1,CSARRGGLRSTDTQYF
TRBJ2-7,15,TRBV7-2,CASSLGGGVVYEQYF
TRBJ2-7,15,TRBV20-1,CSATYGTAYSYEQYF
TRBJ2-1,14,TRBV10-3,CAISTGTGFNEQFF
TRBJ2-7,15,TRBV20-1,CSALLNRVAVYEQYF
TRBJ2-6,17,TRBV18,CASSPASPNSGANVLTF
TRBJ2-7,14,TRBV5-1,CASSLVRSSYEQYF